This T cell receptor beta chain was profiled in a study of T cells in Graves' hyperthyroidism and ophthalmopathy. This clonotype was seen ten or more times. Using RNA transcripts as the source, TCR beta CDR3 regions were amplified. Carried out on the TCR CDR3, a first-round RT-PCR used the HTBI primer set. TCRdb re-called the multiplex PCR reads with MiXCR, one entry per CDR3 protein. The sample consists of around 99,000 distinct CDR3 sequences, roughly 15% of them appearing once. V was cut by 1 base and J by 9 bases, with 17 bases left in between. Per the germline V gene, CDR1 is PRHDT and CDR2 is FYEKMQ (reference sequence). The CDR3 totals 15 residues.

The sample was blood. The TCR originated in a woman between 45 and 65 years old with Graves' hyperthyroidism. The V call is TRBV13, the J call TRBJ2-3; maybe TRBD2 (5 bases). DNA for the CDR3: TGTGCCAGCAGCTTAGAGTTTGGAGGAGGCGACACGCAGTATTTT. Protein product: CASSLEFGGGDTQYF. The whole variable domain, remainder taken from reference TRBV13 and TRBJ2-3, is AAGVIQSPRHLIKEKRETATLKCYPIPRHDTVYWYQQGPGQDPQFLISFYEKMQSDKGSIPDRFSAQQFSDYHSELNMSSLELGDSALYFCASSLEFGGGDTQYFGPGTRLTVL.